This T cell receptor (beta chain) appears in the sequencing data of a study of blood T cells in healthy people across ages. V shed 8 bases and J shed 6 bases, with 9 bases lying between them. Germline V gives CDR1 SGHRS, CDR2 YFSETQ. This CDR3 has 11 amino acids. For the second PCR, which ran for roughly 6 to 12 cycles, a sample-barcoded 5' primer and a J-beta primer mix were used. TCRdb fed the 5' RACE reads into MiXCR, producing one record per CDR3 protein. The repertoire holds over 950,000 distinct CDR3 sequences, with about 53% as singletons. This clonotype appeared once. This TCR was sampled from an older woman in good health. The chain carries TRBV5-1 and TRBJ1-5; no reliable D call. The sequenced sample was blood. The CDR3 DNA reads TGCGCCAGGTGCATGAGTCAGCCCCAGCATTTT. Its translation: CARCMSQPQHF.